A selection of T cell receptor beta chains follows, all from one sample in a study of shared clonotypes between healthy human individuals. Profiling relied on immunoSEQ multiplex PCR, and the TCRdb table lists in-frame clones only, not all of them. The top ten clones hold over 1.5% of a sample with roughly 700,000 clones, about 74% of them seen once. The material sequenced was memory CD4+ T cells sorted from blood. The receptor set was obtained from a woman in her thirties in good health. Each CDR3 is given with its conserved first and last residue.

cdr3_aa j_call v_call cdr3_length
CASSPSGRNEQFF TRBJ2-1 TRBV7-3 13
CASSYSVGETEAFF TRBJ1-1 TRBV6-6 14
CASSISFNEKLFF TRBJ1-4 TRBV19 13
CASSPTNAYGYTF TRBJ1-2 TRBV28 13
CASSLDGQGVTGELFF TRBJ2-2 TRBV5-1 16
CTSSQGTSGRAWGKETQETQYF TRBJ2-5 TRBV1 22
CASSDRGSPEKLFF TRBJ1-4 TRBV25-1 14
CASSQVTSGTPSYEQYF TRBJ2-7 TRBV4-2 17
CASSFHGTNEKLFF TRBJ1-4 TRBV28 14
CASSRLAGASRYEQFF TRBJ2-1 TRBV10-1 16
CASSLGGLNEQYF TRBJ2-7 TRBV28 13
CASSSGTVQETQYF TRBJ2-5 TRBV18 14
CASSPFAGGNTDTQYF TRBJ2-3 TRBV4-1 16
CASSLGQGRNEKLFF TRBJ1-4 TRBV7-8 15
CASRITGTGKGYTF TRBJ1-2 TRBV6-5 14
CASRRGLRVVGRLNTGELFF TRBJ2-2 TRBV19 20
CATSRKQANTGELFF TRBJ2-2 TRBV15 15
CASSFSAGVRETQYF TRBJ2-5 TRBV5-1 15
CASSMAGGSGEQYF TRBJ2-7 TRBV5-1 14
CASSKQGITNEKLFF TRBJ1-4 TRBV5-4 15
CASSQSTGGETQYF TRBJ2-5 TRBV14 14
CASSANRGNEKLFF TRBJ1-4 TRBV2 14
CASSFDSSAGELFF TRBJ2-2 TRBV5-1 14
CASITGRGNEKLFF TRBJ1-4 TRBV6-1 14
CASSPIFRPSTDTQYF TRBJ2-3 TRBV28 16
CASSLSIQREDLEQFF TRBJ2-1 TRBV27 16
CASSDRADTQYF TRBJ2-3 TRBV2 12